This entry concerns a single T cell receptor (beta chain). A few counts support this clone. Its antigen is unknown. Base quality data are lacking; no much larger clone is found one base away. This sample is part of a study of blood T cell repertoires in COVID-19 (dated by TCRdb to the early 2020s). Context from the whole study: The collaborator samples originated in the United States, Italy and Spain and spanned the acute and convalescent phases of COVID-19. The material from the prospective study consisted of cDNA or gDNA derived from T cells, B-cell-depleted T cells, or PBMCs. The dataset comprised deeply sampled blood TCRbeta repertoires from subjects exposed to, actively infected with, or recovered from COVID-19. A freely available public database, intended as a resource for researchers studying the immune response to SARS-CoV-2, is where the repertoires were released. The samples were drawn from the first 160 participants of the ongoing ImmuneRACE study and from about 1,200 subjects provided by 6 global collaborators. The sample metadata nearly always contained a de-identified subject ID, COVID-19 status, age in years and sex. Where available, HLA class I and class II types were taken from metadata supplied by the sample provider and were not determined by assay-based typing. Results and caveats for the whole study, not just this receptor: How much clinical and demographic metadata was included differed by source and by participant, and the metadata was provided uncurated.

From the cysteine up to the phenylalanine, the CDR3 has a length of 14 residues. The entry retains the CDR3 DNA only, 42 bases that are in frame from base 1. V was cut back by 0 bases and J by 5 bases, leaving a gap of 12 bases between them. The germline V gene sets CDR1 to SGHRS and CDR2 to YFSETQ. Whole blood was collected in K2EDTA tubes by collaborating institutions according to the institutions' own protocols. For TCRbeta analysis, collaborators shipped samples as frozen whole blood, isolated PBMCs, or DNA extracted from either of those sample types. The immunoSEQ Assay, a bias-controlled multiplex PCR, was used to amplify TCRbeta CDR3 regions from genomic DNA. The study's processing was this. The number of nucleated cells in each sample was estimated from the amplification of reference gene primers within the assay. Sequence reads were collapsed and filtered to measure the absolute abundance of every unique TCRbeta CDR3 rearrangement. For each sample, productive Simpson clonality was calculated as the square root of Simpson's diversity index over productive rearrangements. TCRdb's version of the immuneACCESS table is confined to in-frame rearrangements and falls short of the full clone set. An unresolved V gene accounts for under half of the shortfall where checked; the remainder is of unknown origin. V and J calls and clone size follow that table, whereas D and trimming were derived from the DNA. For this sample the table gives 100,000 to 150,000 clones, of which approximately 71% were detected only once. Of the sample, approximately 2.3% is held by the ten largest clones.

In this chain, TRBV5-1 is recombined with TRBJ2-7, and possibly TRBD1, on 6 matching bases. Sequenced: peripheral blood. The receptor was derived from a woman in her 70s with acute or convalescent COVID-19. Read as DNA, the sequence is TGCGCCAGCAGCTTGGGACAGGTTAACAACGAGCAGTACTTC. Its amino acids are CASSLGQVNNEQYF.